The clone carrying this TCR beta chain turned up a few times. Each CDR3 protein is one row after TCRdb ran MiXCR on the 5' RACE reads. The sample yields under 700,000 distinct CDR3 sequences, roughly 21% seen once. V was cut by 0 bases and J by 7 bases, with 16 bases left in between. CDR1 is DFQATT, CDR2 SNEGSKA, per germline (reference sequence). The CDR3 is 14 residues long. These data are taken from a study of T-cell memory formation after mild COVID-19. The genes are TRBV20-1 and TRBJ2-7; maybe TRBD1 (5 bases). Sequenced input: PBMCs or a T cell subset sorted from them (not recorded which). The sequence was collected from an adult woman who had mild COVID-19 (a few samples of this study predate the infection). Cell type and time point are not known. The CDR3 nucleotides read TGCAGTGCTAGAGAAACGGCAGGGCTGAGGGAGCAGTACTTC. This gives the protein CSARETAGLREQYF.